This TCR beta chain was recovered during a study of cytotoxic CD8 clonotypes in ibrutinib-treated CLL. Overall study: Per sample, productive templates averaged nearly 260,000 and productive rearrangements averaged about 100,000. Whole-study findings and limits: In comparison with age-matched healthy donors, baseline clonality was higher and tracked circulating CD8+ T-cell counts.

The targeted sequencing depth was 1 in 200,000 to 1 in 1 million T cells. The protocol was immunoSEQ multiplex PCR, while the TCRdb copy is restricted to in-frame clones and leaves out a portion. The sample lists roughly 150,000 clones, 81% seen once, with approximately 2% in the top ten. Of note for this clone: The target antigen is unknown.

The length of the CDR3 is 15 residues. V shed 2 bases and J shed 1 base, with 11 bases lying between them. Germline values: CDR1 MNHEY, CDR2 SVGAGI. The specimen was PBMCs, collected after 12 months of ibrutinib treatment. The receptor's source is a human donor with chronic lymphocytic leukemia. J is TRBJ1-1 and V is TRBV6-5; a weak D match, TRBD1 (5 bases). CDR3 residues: CASSYRGLANTEAFF. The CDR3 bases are TGTGCCAGCAGTTACCGGGGGTTAGCGAACACTGAAGCTTTCTTT.